The 11 T cell receptor beta chains reported below all come from one sample, sequenced in a study of cytomegalovirus exposure and HLA in healthy donors. A multiplex PCR was run with 60 Vbeta primers and 13 Jbeta primers. Repertoires were generated with immunoSEQ multiplex PCR, while TCRdb's copy carries only in-frame clones and drops some. The table shows some 100,000 clones, with about 67% occurring only once. The sequenced sample consisted of PBMCs. The receptors stem from a woman aged 18 to 35 in good health and CMV-seropositive.

The chain joins TRBV10-3 to TRBJ1-2; 7 bases are shared with TRBD1. Germline values: CDR1 ENHRY, CDR2 SYGVKD. The trim removed 6 bases at V and 8 bases at J, leaving 6 bases unmatched. The CDR3 loop spans 12 amino acids. In DNA, the CDR3 is TGTGCCATCAGGGAGGGGGCGCGGGGCTACACCTTC. The encoded protein is CAIREGARGYTF.

The genes are TRBV9 and TRBJ1-6; D is undetermined. The length of the CDR3 is 15 residues. The ends were cut back, 3 bases at V and 4 bases at J, with 11 bases in the middle. Germline lookup yields CDR1 SGDLS and CDR2 YYNGEE. Here the CDR3 DNA reads TGTGCCAGCAGCGCGGAGCCTTTTTATAATTCACCCCTCCACTTT. It specifies CASSAEPFYNSPLHF.

This clone appeared a few times. The rearrangement links TRBV28 to TRBJ2-1, with 13 positions matching TRBD2. The V segment lost 4 bases and the J segment 9 bases; nucleotides outside the gene matches: 6. This CDR3 comprises 15 residues. Per germline, CDR1 MDHEN and CDR2 SYDVKM. The CDR3 reads CASSSTSGRASEQFF. CDR3 DNA: TGTGCCAGCAGTTCTACTAGCGGGAGGGCCAGTGAGCAGTTCTTC.

The chain carries TRBV4-1 and TRBJ2-4; no clear D. Germline loops: CDR1 MGHRA, CDR2 YSYEKL. CDR3 size: 13 residues. Trimming cost V 2 bases and J 7 bases, with 9 bases left between them. The CDR3 DNA reads as TGCGCCAGCAGCCAATTCCTCGGGAACATTCAGTACTTC. Protein product: CASSQFLGNIQYF.

The chain couples TRBV7-8 to TRBJ1-2; D remains unclear. This CDR3 has 21 residues. The germline V gene has CDR1 SGHVS and CDR2 FQNEAQ. Trimming took 4 bases from V and 7 from J, leaving 37 bases between them. Written as DNA, the CDR3 is TGTGCCAGCAGCTACAACCTCCTGGGAGGTCGTTCCCTTCGAAACCCCTGTGGCTACACCTTC. Protein: CASSYNLLGGRSLRNPCGYTF.

This sequence joins TRBV28 and TRBJ2-5; 8 bases fit TRBD2. The length of the CDR3 is 15 residues. Germline CDR1 and CDR2: MDHEN and SYDVKM. With 5 bases clipped from V and 1 base from J, the junction kept 6 bases outside the gene matches. CDR3: CASSAFGLAQETQYF. In nucleotides, the CDR3 is TGTGCCAGCAGTGCCTTTGGACTAGCCCAAGAGACCCAGTACTTC.

The genes are TRBV7-8 and TRBJ1-1; the D gene is possibly TRBD1 (5 bases). V was shortened by 4 bases and J by 5 bases, with 20 bases between the two germline ends. Per germline, CDR1 SGHVS and CDR2 FQNEAQ. The CDR3 sequence is 16 residues long. Here the CDR3 reads CASSSRPPGSKTEAFF. CDR3 DNA sequence: TGTGCCAGCAGCTCGCGGCCCCCAGGGTCGAAGACTGAAGCTTTCTTT.

The chain uses TRBV4-3 and TRBJ1-2; D is undetermined. Germline CDR1 and CDR2: LGHNA and YSLEER. The CDR3 spans 16 residues. Trimming left V 0 bases short and J 0 bases short, with 11 bases between. The DNA for the CDR3 is TGCGCCAGCAGCCAAGATCTCAACAGTGCTAACTATGGCTACACCTTC. Translated: CASSQDLNSANYGYTF.

The V and J genes are TRBV27 and TRBJ1-4, with 7 nucleotides matching TRBD1. This CDR3 contains 14 residues. With V trimmed by 4 bases and J by 8 bases, 7 bases remained unmatched. CDR1 is MNHEY, CDR2 SMNVEV, per germline (reference sequence). CDR3 sequence (DNA): TGTGCCAGCAGTTACCGGGACAGCGAAGAAAAACTGTTTTTT. Translated: CASSYRDSEEKLFF. Together with reference TRBV27 and TRBJ1-4, the CDR3 gives the full variable domain: EAQVTQNPRYLITVTGKKLTVTCSQNMNHEYMSWYRQDPGLGLRQIYYSMNVEVTDKGDVPEGYKVSRKEKRNFPLILESPSPNQTSLYFCASSYRDSEEKLFFGSGTQLSVL.

This clone was picked up one time. CDR3 bases: TGTGCCAGCAGTTACGATGGGTCTCGGAGCTATGGCTACACCTTC. Its translation is CASSYDGSRSYGYTF. The chain combines TRBV6-5 with TRBJ1-2; D uncertain. The CDR3 runs 15 residues. The germline gives CDR1 MNHEY, CDR2 SVGAGI. Trimming cost V 2 bases and J 4 bases, with 14 bases left between them.

The V call is TRBV7-9, the J call TRBJ1-4; D call uncertain. Germline CDR1 is SEHNR and CDR2 is FQNEAQ (reference sequence). V lost 5 bases and J 1 base, leaving 11 bases between the germline ends. This CDR3 comprises 15 residues. In nucleotides, the CDR3 is TGTGCCAGCAGCAGTTCTAGAGGAACTAATGAAAAACTGTTTTTT. Translating gives CASSSSRGTNEKLFF.